The subject of this entry is one TCR beta chain. Its specificity is unknown. The entry originates in a study of Graves' ophthalmopathy and Graves' hyperthyroidism. The diagnosis combined clinical symptoms, thyroxine, TRAb, thyroid ultrasound and orbital computed tomography scans. RNA transcripts provided the template for amplifying TCR beta CDR3 regions. First-round RT-PCR used HTBI primers; second-round multiplex PCR followed. Each CDR3 protein is one row after TCRdb ran MiXCR on the multiplex PCR reads. The sample lists over a million distinct CDR3 sequences, approximately 35% occurring once. The CDR3 runs 15 residues. The V gene's germline CDR1 is MNHEY and CDR2 SVGAGI. J gave up 2 bases and V 5 bases, and 6 bases lay outside the gene matches. Study results and caveats: Most thyroid-expanded clonotypes exceeding 0.001 frequency were also found in blood.

The clonotype originates from an adult man with Graves' hyperthyroidism. This chain joins TRBV6-5 and TRBJ1-1; TRBD1 agrees at 9 bases. Sequencing was performed on peripheral blood or thyroid tissue (not recorded which). CDR3 amino acids: CASSRNRGLNTEAFF. CDR3 DNA: TGTGCCAGCAGTCGAAACAGGGGGCTAAACACTGAAGCTTTCTTT.